The T cell receptor beta chain under discussion was sequenced for a study of cytomegalovirus exposure and HLA in healthy donors. Details on this clone: Its antigen is currently unknown.

Germline assignment: CDR1 SGHRS and CDR2 YFSETQ. J was trimmed by 3 bases and V by 4 bases; bases with no gene match: 1. The CDR3 covers 12 residues. Amplification used 60 Vbeta primers and 13 Jbeta primers. Data came from immunoSEQ multiplex PCR; TCRdb stores just in-frame clones and leaves some out. The sample holds over 100,000 clones, 77% seen once. Findings of the study overall: TCR beta V- and J-gene trimming was later associated with a missense DCLRE1C variant.

Input material: PBMCs. V is TRBV5-1 and J is TRBJ2-7, with 7 bases that match TRBD2. The source of this sequence is a male donor in good health and CMV-seropositive. The CDR3 is CASSERDYEQYF. In DNA form, the CDR3 reads TGCGCCAGCAGCGAGCGGGACTACGAGCAGTACTTC.